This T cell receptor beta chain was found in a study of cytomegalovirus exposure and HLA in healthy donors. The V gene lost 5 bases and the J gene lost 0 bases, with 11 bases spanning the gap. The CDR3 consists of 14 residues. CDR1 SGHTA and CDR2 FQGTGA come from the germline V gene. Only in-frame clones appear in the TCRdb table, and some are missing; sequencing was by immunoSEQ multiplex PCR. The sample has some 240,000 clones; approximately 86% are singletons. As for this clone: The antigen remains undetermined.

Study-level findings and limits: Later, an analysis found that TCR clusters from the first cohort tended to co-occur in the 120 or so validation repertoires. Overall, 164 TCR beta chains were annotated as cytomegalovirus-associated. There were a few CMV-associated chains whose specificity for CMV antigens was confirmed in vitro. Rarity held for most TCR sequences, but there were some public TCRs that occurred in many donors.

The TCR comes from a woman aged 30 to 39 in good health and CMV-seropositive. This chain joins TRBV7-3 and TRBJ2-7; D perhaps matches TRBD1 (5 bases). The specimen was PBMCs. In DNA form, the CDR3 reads TGTGCCAGCAGCCCGACCGACAGCTCCTACGAGCAGTACTTC. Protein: CASSPTDSSYEQYF.